The 17 T cell receptor beta chains reported below all come from one sample, sequenced in a study of T cells expressing NK-cell markers. TCRdb reprocessed the 5' RACE reads; each CDR3 protein has one entry and no DNA is given. The sample includes 550,000 or so distinct CDR3 sequences. The specimen was blood T cells: a sorted CD56 or NKG2C T cell subset, CD4+ or CD8+ T cells, or bulk PBMC T cells (not recorded which). Receptors were obtained from a man aged 18 to 29 in good health.

CDR3 sequence: CASSSDHPPNTEAFF. The rearrangement links TRBV5-1 to TRBJ1-1. The CDR3 totals 15 residues. The germline CDR1 and CDR2 sequences are SGHRS and YFSETQ.

V is TRBV5-6 and J is TRBJ1-2; TCRdb's D call, TRBD1, is unchecked because there is no DNA. The germline V gene encodes CDR1 SGHDT and CDR2 YYEEEE. The CDR3 runs 14 residues. The CDR3 sequence is CASSVPGPNYGYTF. The whole variable domain, remainder taken from reference TRBV5-6 and TRBJ1-2, is DAGVTQSPTHLIKTRGQQVTLRCSPKSGHDTVSWYQQALGQGPQFIFQYYEEEERQRGNFPDRFSGHQFPNYSSELNVNALLLGDSALYLCASSVPGPNYGYTFGSGTRLTVV.

The chain combines TRBV25-1 with TRBJ2-3; TCRdb's D call, TRBD2, is unchecked because there is no DNA. The germline V gene encodes CDR1 MGHDK and CDR2 SYGVNS. The CDR3 runs 17 residues. The CDR3 loop is CASSDVLKRGNTDTQYF. Together with reference TRBV25-1 and TRBJ2-3, the CDR3 gives the full variable domain: EADIYQTPRYLVIGTGKKITLECSQTMGHDKMYWYQQDPGMELHLIHYSYGVNSTEKGDLSSESTVSRIRTEHFPLTLESARPSHTSQYLCASSDVLKRGNTDTQYFGPGTRLTVL.

The chain has TRBV20-1 and TRBJ2-1. Looked up from germline, CDR1 is DFQATT and CDR2 is SNEGSKA (reference sequence). The CDR3 length is 12 residues. CDR3 protein: CSASVSYNEQFF.

This sequence joins TRBV7-6 and TRBJ2-1; TCRdb returns TRBD1, unconfirmable since there is no DNA. CDR3 size: 16 residues. Looked up from germline, CDR1 is SGHVS and CDR2 is FNYEAQ. CDR3 residues: CASRPLQGTSYNEQFF.

V and J are TRBV20-1 and TRBJ2-1; TCRdb gives TRBD2 as the D gene, but with no DNA this cannot be confirmed. The CDR3 contains 16 residues. Germline assignment: CDR1 DFQATT and CDR2 SNEGSKA (reference sequence). The CDR3 protein is CSASYATSGSYNEQFF.

J is TRBJ2-3 and V is TRBV2; TCRdb calls TRBD2, which cannot be checked without DNA. This CDR3 spans 16 amino acids. Germline CDR1 is SNHLY and CDR2 is FYNNEI. CDR3: CASTYFRLAAADTQYF.

This chain links TRBV5-1 with TRBJ1-4. The CDR3 has 16 residues. CDR1 is SGHRS and CDR2 is YFSETQ in the germline V gene. The CDR3 sequence: CASSQTVQPTNEKLFF.

The V gene is TRBV25-1, the J gene TRBJ1-1; without DNA, the TCRdb call of TRBD1 cannot be checked. The CDR3 is 19 residues long. Germline V lookup: CDR1 MGHDK, CDR2 SYGVNS. CDR3 amino acids: CASSEPWFNRQDQNTEAFF.

V and J are TRBV5-1 and TRBJ2-3; TCRdb's D gene call, TRBD2, goes unchecked for lack of DNA. The CDR3 is 14 residues long. CDR1 and CDR2 from the germline V gene are SGHRS and YFSETQ. This CDR3 is CASSTGLTTDTQYF.

The chain couples TRBV3-1 to TRBJ2-5; without DNA, the TCRdb call of TRBD2 cannot be checked. This CDR3 spans 16 amino acids. Germline V gene sequence: CDR1 LGHDT, CDR2 YNNKEL (reference sequence). The CDR3 reads CASSQEWEGVQETQYF.

This sequence joins TRBV15 and TRBJ2-7; the TRBD2 assignment by TCRdb is unverifiable without DNA. This CDR3 is built from 14 residues. Per the germline V gene, CDR1 is LNHNV and CDR2 is YYDKDF (reference sequence). The CDR3 reads CATSRLLQEAEQYF.

CDR3 in amino acids: CASSTETGGFPNTGELFF. V usage is TRBV13 and J usage is TRBJ2-2; TCRdb proposes TRBD1, but this gene call is untestable without DNA. The CDR3 runs to 18 residues. The V gene's germline CDR1 is PRHDT and CDR2 FYEKMQ (reference sequence).

The CDR3 reads CASSQDRDYLFF. The chain employs TRBV12-3 or TRBV12-4 and TRBJ1-4; TCRdb gives TRBD1 as the D gene, but with no DNA this cannot be confirmed. This CDR3 contains 12 residues.

The CDR3 loop is CSASGQLNSGANVLTF. The gene calls are TRBV20-1 and TRBJ2-6; TCRdb's D call of TRBD1 is untestable without DNA. Germline values: CDR1 DFQATT, CDR2 SNEGSKA (reference sequence). The CDR3 spans 16 residues.

The CDR3 loop reads CASSYSAAANTGELFF. The V and J genes are TRBV6-5 and TRBJ2-2. The CDR3 consists of 16 residues. From germline, CDR1 is MNHEY and CDR2 SVGAGI.

This sequence joins TRBV7-3 and TRBJ1-5. Germline loops: CDR1 SGHTA, CDR2 FQGTGA. The CDR3 is 12 residues long. This CDR3 is CASSTGLQPQHF.